One sample yielded the 21 T cell receptor beta chains listed below, sequenced in a study of blood T cell repertoires in COVID-19 (dated by TCRdb to 2018 to 2021). Library generation was performed with the immunoSEQ multiplex PCR assay. What TCRdb holds here is the immuneACCESS table cut down to in-frame rearrangements. Part of the clones is not present; checked against another copy, under half of the missing clones reflect an unresolved V gene, and the others are unexplained. Here the sample has 200,000 to 250,000 clones; roughly 87% occur a single time. In total, the top ten clones hold under 14% of the sample. Sequenced sample: PBMCs or T cells enriched from blood (not recorded which). Receptors were obtained from a man aged 25 to 40 who had recovered from COVID-19.

This clone appeared once. This chain connects TRBV19 to TRBJ2-5; tentative D call: TRBD2 (6 bases). The CDR3 is 16 residues long. Germline V gene sequence: CDR1 LNHDA, CDR2 SQIVND (reference sequence). Trimming cost V 5 bases and J 6 bases, with 22 bases left between them. CDR3 DNA sequence: TGTGCCAGTAGTTCGGAGGGCCTGCTGGGGCGGAAGACCCAGTACTTC. Its translation is CASSSEGLLGRKTQYF.

The chain is built from TRBV30 and TRBJ1-2, with D uncertain. Germline V gene sequence: CDR1 GTSNPN, CDR2 SVGIG (reference sequence). The CDR3 length is 12 residues. Deletions cut 2 bases from V and 5 bases from J, with 9 bases between. The CDR3 region is CAWSPRGYGYTF. DNA for the CDR3: TGTGCCTGGAGTCCCCGCGGATATGGCTACACCTTC.

This chain connects TRBV4-3 to TRBJ1-2; D not resolved. Germline V lookup: CDR1 LGHNA, CDR2 YSLEER. Between the trimmed V and J ends, which lost 0 bases and 3 bases, there was a span of 14 bases. The CDR3 is 16 residues long. In DNA, the CDR3 is TGCGCCAGCAGCCAAGATTTTGGGCAGGTTTACTATGGCTACACCTTC. Translated, it gives CASSQDFGQVYYGYTF.

Details on this clone: Other nucleotide sequences from this sample produce the same CDR3. The rearrangement joins TRBV3-1 (or the pseudogene TRBV3-2) to TRBJ1-1; D uncertain. This CDR3 is 11 amino acids long. Per the germline V gene, CDR1 is LGHDT and CDR2 is YNNKEL (reference sequence). The V end was cut by 1 base, the J end by 7 bases, with 4 bases between. The CDR3, as DNA: TGTGCCAGCAGCCAAGCGAGTGAAGCTTTCTTT. It yields the protein CASSQASEAFF.

This clone appeared a single time. This chain connects TRBV19 to TRBJ1-5; weak D call: TRBD1 (5 bases). The germline gives CDR1 LNHDA, CDR2 SQIVND (reference sequence). The V end was cut by 3 bases, the J end by 7 bases, with 16 bases between. This CDR3 is built from 15 residues. In DNA, the CDR3 is TGTGCCAGTAGTATGATCGACAGCGCATCACAGCCCCAGCATTTT. Protein sequence: CASSMIDSASQPQHF.

The V and J genes are TRBV19 and TRBJ1-2, with 7 nucleotides matching TRBD1. The CDR3 runs to 19 residues. With 6 bases clipped from V and 2 bases from J, the junction kept 21 bases outside the gene matches. CDR1 and CDR2 from the germline V gene are LNHDA and SQIVND (reference sequence). The CDR3, as DNA: TGTGCCAGTAGCTCCAGGTGGGGCCGGGACAGACTACACAACTATGGCTACACCTTC. Translation: CASSSRWGRDRLHNYGYTF.

The chain links TRBV19 to TRBJ2-5; TRBD1 agrees at 9 bases. Trimming at V came to 7 bases and at J to 10 bases, leaving 13 bases not matched to a gene. Looked up from germline, CDR1 is LNHDA and CDR2 is SQIVND (reference sequence). This CDR3 contains 14 residues. CDR3 amino acids: CASNSGTGRGDQYF. CDR3 sequence (DNA): TGTGCCAGTAACTCCGGGACAGGGAGAGGGGACCAGTACTTC.

CDR3 region: CASGGVNSPLHF. As DNA, the CDR3 is TGTGCCAGCGGGGGGGTTAATTCACCCCTCCACTTT. This rearrangement joins TRBV27 to TRBJ1-6, with D perhaps matching TRBD1 (5 bases). CDR1 and CDR2 from the germline V gene are MNHEY and SMNVEV (reference sequence). The V end was cut by 8 bases, the J end by 6 bases, with 8 bases between. CDR3 length: 12 amino acids.

The J gene is TRBJ1-6, the V gene TRBV30; 10 positions match TRBD1. This CDR3 is 15 amino acids long. CDR1 and CDR2 from the germline V gene are GTSNPN and SVGIG (reference sequence). Unmatched junction bases numbered 5, after V lost 0 bases and J lost 9 bases. The CDR3 loop reads CAWSVRGQGTSPLHF. The CDR3 DNA sequence: TGTGCCTGGAGTGTTAGGGGACAGGGGACTTCACCCCTCCACTTT.

The chain carries TRBV6-5 and TRBJ1-1; D perhaps matches TRBD1 (5 bases). Germline lookup yields CDR1 MNHEY and CDR2 SVGAGI. The V end lost 7 bases, the J end lost 1 base, and 16 bases lay between the germline ends. CDR3 size: 15 residues. In DNA form, the CDR3 reads TGTGCCAGCACCATTCTGGGGGGATCGAACACTGAAGCTTTCTTT. It yields the protein CASTILGGSNTEAFF.

The gene calls are TRBV7-9 and TRBJ1-1, with D hard to call. Per the germline V gene, CDR1 is SEHNR and CDR2 is FQNEAQ (reference sequence). V was clipped by 7 bases and J by 1 base, with 7 bases between them. The CDR3 extends over 12 amino acids. DNA for the CDR3: TGTGCCAGCAACCGACAGAACACTGAAGCTTTCTTT. This encodes CASNRQNTEAFF.

The chain links TRBV19 to TRBJ1-1, with 9 nucleotides matching TRBD1. The V gene's germline CDR1 is LNHDA and CDR2 SQIVND (reference sequence). The junction had 7 bases not matched to a gene; V was cut back by 5 bases and J by 6 bases. This CDR3 comprises 14 residues. CDR3 sequence reads: CASSSATGGAEAFF. In nucleotides, the CDR3 is TGTGCCAGTAGTTCCGCGACAGGGGGTGCTGAAGCTTTCTTT.

The genes are TRBV6-2 or TRBV6-3 and TRBJ1-4, with 9 nucleotides matching TRBD1. Germline V gene data show CDR1 as MNHEY and CDR2 as SVGEGT. The trim removed 5 bases at V and 7 bases at J, leaving 5 bases unmatched. This CDR3 region has 14 residues. The CDR3 nucleotides read TGTGCCAGCAGTCACGAGGACAGGGGTGAAAAACTGTTTTTT. It translates to CASSHEDRGEKLFF.

V gene TRBV5-4 combines with J gene TRBJ1-1; 8 bases are shared with TRBD1. After removal of 1 base from V and 4 bases from J, the junction contained 3 bases not matched to a gene. CDR1 and CDR2 from the germline V gene are SGHNT and YYREEE (reference sequence). The CDR3 totals 14 residues. This CDR3 reads CASSLWDRPTEAFF. The CDR3 nucleotides are TGTGCCAGCAGCTTGTGGGACAGGCCCACTGAAGCTTTCTTT.

V usage is TRBV2 and J usage is TRBJ2-2; D may be TRBD1 (6 bases). The CDR3 covers 15 residues. Germline values: CDR1 SNHLY, CDR2 FYNNEI. V was clipped by 6 bases and J by 3 bases, with 14 bases between them. CDR3: CASRWRPGDTGELFF. The CDR3 nucleotides read TGTGCCAGCAGATGGCGCCCAGGGGACACCGGGGAGCTGTTTTTT.

The chain uses TRBV5-1 and TRBJ2-5; 7 bases match TRBD2. This CDR3 has 18 residues. The germline gives CDR1 SGHRS, CDR2 YFSETQ. J was trimmed by 1 base and V by 0 bases; bases with no gene match: 12. For the CDR3, the DNA is TGCGCCAGCAGCTTGGAGACGGGGAGGGCTAGGGTCCAAGAGACCCAGTACTTC. Amino acid sequence: CASSLETGRARVQETQYF.

The chain combines TRBV18 with TRBJ2-7; a possible D gene is TRBD2 (6 bases). The CDR3 is 13 residues long. In germline, CDR1 is KGHSH, CDR2 LQKENI. The V gene lost 9 bases and the J gene lost 5 bases, with 17 bases spanning the gap. CDR3 residues: CASSGVSGDEQYF. CDR3 bases: TGTGCCAGTTCGGGGGTGTCGGGCGACGAGCAGTACTTC. The entire variable domain, with the rest obtained from reference TRBV18 and TRBJ2-7, is as follows: NAGVMQNPRHLVRRRGQEARLRCSPMKGHSHVYWYRQLPEEGLKFMVYLQKENIIDESGMPKERFSAEFPKEGPSILRIQQVVRGDSAAYFCASSGVSGDEQYFGPGTRLTVT.

The table lists this clone with a count of one. The chain carries TRBV3-1 (or the pseudogene TRBV3-2) and TRBJ1-1, with D possibly being TRBD1 (5 bases). Germline CDR1 and CDR2: LGHDT and YNNKEL (reference sequence). This CDR3 has 14 residues. Trimming left V 4 bases short and J 7 bases short, with 16 bases between. CDR3 sequence: CASSPGVGRGEAFF. The CDR3 coding sequence is TGTGCCAGCAGCCCCGGGGTGGGGAGGGGTGAAGCTTTCTTT.

V usage is TRBV28 and J usage is TRBJ2-1; 7 bases map to TRBD2. The CDR3 totals 15 residues. Germline CDR1 MDHEN, CDR2 SYDVKM. V gave up 4 bases and J gave up 6 bases; unmatched junction bases: 9. The DNA of the CDR3 is TGTGCCAGCAGTTCTTATGCGGGAGTTCTCAATGAGCAGTTCTTC. It specifies CASSSYAGVLNEQFF.

The rearrangement joins TRBV7-9 to TRBJ1-2; a possible D gene is TRBD1 (5 bases). CDR1 is SEHNR and CDR2 is FQNEAQ in the germline V gene (reference sequence). The CDR3 length is 15 residues. V dropped 1 base and J dropped 4 bases, with 13 bases sitting between them. This CDR3 reads CASSLGGGAVYGYTF. In DNA form, the CDR3 reads TGTGCCAGCAGCTTAGGAGGAGGGGCGGTCTATGGCTACACCTTC. The complete variable domain, with remaining parts taken from reference TRBV7-9 and TRBJ1-2, reads DTGVSQNPRHKITKRGQNVTFRCDPISEHNRLYWYRQTLGQGPEFLTYFQNEAQLEKSRLLSDRFSAERPKGSFSTLEIQRTEQGDSAMYLCASSLGGGAVYGYTFGSGTRLTVV.

This clone has a single count. DNA for the CDR3: TGTGCCTGGAAAGCGGGACCGGGCTATTATAATTCACCCCTCCACTTT. Protein sequence: CAWKAGPGYYNSPLHF. The chain uses TRBV30 and TRBJ1-6, with a weak D call TRBD1 (5 bases). Germline assignment: CDR1 GTSNPN and CDR2 SVGIG (reference sequence). The V gene lost 4 bases and the J gene lost 4 bases, with 17 bases spanning the gap. CDR3 size: 16 residues.